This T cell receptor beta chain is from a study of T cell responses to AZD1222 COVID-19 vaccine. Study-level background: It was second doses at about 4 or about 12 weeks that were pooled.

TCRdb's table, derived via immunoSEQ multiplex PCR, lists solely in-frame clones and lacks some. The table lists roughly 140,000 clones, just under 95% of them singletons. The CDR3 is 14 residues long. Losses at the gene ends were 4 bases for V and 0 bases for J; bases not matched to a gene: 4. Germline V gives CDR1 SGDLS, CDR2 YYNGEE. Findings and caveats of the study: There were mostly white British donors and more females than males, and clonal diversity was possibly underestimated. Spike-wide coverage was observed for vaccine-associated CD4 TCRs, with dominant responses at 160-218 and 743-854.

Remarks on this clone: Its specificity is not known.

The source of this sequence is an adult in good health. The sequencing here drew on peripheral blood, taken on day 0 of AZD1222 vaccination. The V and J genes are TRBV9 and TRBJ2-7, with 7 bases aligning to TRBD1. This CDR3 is CASSPGTVSYEQYF. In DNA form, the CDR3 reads TGTGCCAGCAGCCCAGGGACAGTCTCCTACGAGCAGTACTTC.